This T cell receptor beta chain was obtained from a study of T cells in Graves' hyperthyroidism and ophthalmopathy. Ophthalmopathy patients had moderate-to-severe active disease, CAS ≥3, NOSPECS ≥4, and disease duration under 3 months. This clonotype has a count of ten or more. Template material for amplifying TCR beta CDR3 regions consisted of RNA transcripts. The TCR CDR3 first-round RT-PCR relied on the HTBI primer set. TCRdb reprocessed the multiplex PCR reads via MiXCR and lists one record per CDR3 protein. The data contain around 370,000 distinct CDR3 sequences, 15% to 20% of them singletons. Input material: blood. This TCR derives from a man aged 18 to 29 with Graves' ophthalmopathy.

In nucleotides, the CDR3 is TGTGCCAGCGTACGGCGGGGGGGCTCCTACGAGCAGTACTTC. This codes for CASVRRGGSYEQYF. The chain joins TRBV28 to TRBJ2-7; the match to TRBD2 covers 9 bases. The CDR3 has 14 residues. J lost 0 bases, V lost 8 bases, and 5 bases had no gene match. Germline assignment: CDR1 MDHEN and CDR2 SYDVKM.